The source of this T cell receptor beta chain is a study of shared clonotypes between healthy human individuals (TCRdb year 2020). Regarding the research as a whole: Three men and a couple of women, aged 18 to 49 years, made up the cohort. For each donor, three plates each were used for CD4 naive and CD4 memory, two plates were used for CD8 naive, and one plate was used for CD8 memory. The study deeply sequenced blood TCR repertoires of about 5 healthy adults to estimate repertoire size and the extent of clonotype sharing between individuals. To increase sequencing depth and limit assay-specific biases, different laboratories used diverse techniques to prepare libraries and sequence TCR repertoires. Per donor, leukapheresis produced somewhere between about 0.94 and 8.9 billion PBMCs. Summary of the overall study and its limitations: Estimated clonotype richness was generally larger for naive than for memory subsets. Rarefaction of sorted-subset datasets indicated incomplete sequencing despite the large sequencing depth. Only blood was sampled, and tissue TCR repertoires likely differ from those in blood. Across a few donors, roughly 5.1% of naive CD4, roughly 3.5% of naive CD8, 2% to 2.5% of memory CD4, and over 0.35% of memory CD8 clonotypes were shared. Based on pairwise subsampling, the degree of clonotype sharing among donors was expected to be affected by sequencing depth. Compared with non-shared clonotypes, clonotypes shared by all four sorted-subset donors had higher generation probabilities. Because the study included only a small number of donors, the genetic and exposure-history diversity represented was limited.

Donors were healthy HIV-negative adults with no recently reported acute infections or vaccinations. Every donor was a Caucasian adult living in Nashville, Tennessee, USA. CD4+ T cells were enriched by magnetic negative selection; naive cells were then positively selected on CD45RA, and the negative fraction formed the memory subset. After blood collection by leukapheresis, PBMCs were isolated using Ficoll-Histopaque density gradient centrifugation and then cryopreserved in the vapor phase of liquid nitrogen. Analytical flow cytometry was used to check the purity and quantity of every magnetically sorted T cell population. Genomic DNA was isolated from each sorted fraction and quantified by UV absorbance on a Nanodrop 2000c. Using the deep immunoSEQ assay, multiplex PCR amplified TCR CDR3 regions from genomic DNA. For each cell subset, the extracted genomic DNA was distributed evenly across all wells of several immunoSEQ 96-well plates, and each plate served as one replicate. For sorted subsets, each replicate PCR was loaded with 200 ng genomic DNA, equivalent to about 30,000 T cell genomes. The purified libraries were quantified using a Qubit 3.0 fluorometer, sized with a Bioanalyzer 2100, and then quantified again using the KAPA Library Quantification kit. Every immunoSEQ 96-well plate was sequenced on a separate single-read 150-cycle Illumina NextSeq 550 flow cell. Concerning the study's data processing: The immunoSEQ output contained only junctional sequences without quality scores, so filtering could not match that applied to full-length reads. Sequences were annotated with PyIR, a Python wrapper for IgBLAST v1.9, and V/J genes and CDR3 were assigned using IMGT germline references. Reads were removed for weak V/J assignments (E-value above 1e-6), missing CDR3, stop codons, out-of-frame junctions, or ambiguous translated residues. V3J clonotypes were defined by identical inferred V gene, J gene, and CDR3 amino acid sequence. Percentage overlap between repertoires was calculated by dividing the number of shared unique clonotypes by the size of the smaller repertoire. RTK rarefaction, the Chao1 estimator, and Recon v2.1 estimates of unobserved clonotypes were used to assess repertoire richness. For all TCRbeta clonotypes obtained by the gDNA method from a handful of donors, generation probabilities were computed with OLGA. This is the immuneACCESS table as TCRdb keeps it, with only in-frame sequences that have V and J called. A part of the clones is gone; compared with another copy, unresolved V genes explain less than half, and the rest is unexplained. Clonal size and the V and J genes are those of that table, whereas D and trimming came from the DNA. In all, the sample holds more than 2 million clones, and roughly 94% of those were seen once. The top ten hold 0.13% of the sample.

Counted from cysteine to phenylalanine, this CDR3 has 14 amino acids. The read is trimmed to its CDR3 DNA, 42 bases read in frame from base 1. V loses 5 bases, J loses 9 bases, and the germline ends lie 14 bases apart. CDR1 and CDR2 (SGHTA, FQGNSA) derive from the germline V gene. This clone has just a few counts. Its antigen is not yet known. Per-nucleotide qualities are absent, and no much larger clonotype sits a single base away. The sequence joins TRBV7-2 to TRBJ1-6; the D gene identity is not certain. Sequencing was performed on naive CD4+ T cells sorted from blood. The sample's cell subset or site label is to be understood as: CD45RA+ positively selected. This receptor was obtained from a young man in good health. The CDR3 here reads CASSTDGTGSPLHF. The sequenced DNA is TGTGCCAGCAGCACCGACGGCACGGGTTCACCCCTCCACTTT.